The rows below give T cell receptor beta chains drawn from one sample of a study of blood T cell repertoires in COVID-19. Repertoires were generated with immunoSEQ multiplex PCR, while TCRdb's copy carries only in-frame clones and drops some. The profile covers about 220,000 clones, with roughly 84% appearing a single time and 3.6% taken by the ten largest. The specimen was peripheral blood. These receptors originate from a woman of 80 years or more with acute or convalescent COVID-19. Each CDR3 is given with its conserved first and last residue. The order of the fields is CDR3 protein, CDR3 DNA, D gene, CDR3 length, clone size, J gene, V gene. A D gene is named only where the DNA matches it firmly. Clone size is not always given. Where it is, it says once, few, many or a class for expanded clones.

CDR3: CASSVGISGGPQNEQFF
DNA: TGTGCCAGCAGCGTAGGTATTAGCGGGGGGCCGCAGAATGAGCAGTTCTTC
D: TRBD2
length: 17
size: NA
J: TRBJ2-1
V: TRBV9

CDR3: CASAAGNSNQPQHF
DNA: TGTGCCAGTGCAGCGGGGAATAGCAATCAGCCCCAGCATTTT
D: NA
length: 14
size: NA
J: TRBJ1-5
V: TRBV19

CDR3: CASSLLGARTEAFF
DNA: TGTGCCAGCAGTTTATTGGGGGCGCGAACTGAAGCTTTCTTT
D: NA
length: 14
size: NA
J: TRBJ1-1
V: TRBV28

CDR3: CASSRGASEQFF
DNA: TGTGCCAGCAGCCGCGGAGCCAGTGAGCAGTTCTTC
D: NA
length: 12
size: NA
J: TRBJ2-1
V: TRBV12-3/TRBV12-4

CDR3: CASPIRFEQYF
DNA: TGTGCCAGCCCTATACGGTTCGAGCAGTACTTC
D: NA
length: 11
size: few
J: TRBJ2-7
V: TRBV9

CDR3: CASSLVAVGTQYF
DNA: TGTGCCAGCAGCTTAGTCGCGGTTGGGACCCAGTACTTC
D: NA
length: 13
size: many
J: TRBJ2-5
V: TRBV11-1

CDR3: CSAVPGQPAFF
DNA: TGCAGTGCCGTCCCGGGACAGCCGGCTTTCTTT
D: TRBD1
length: 11
size: NA
J: TRBJ1-1
V: TRBV20-1

CDR3: CASSHLTSGGYNEQFF
DNA: TGTGCCAGCAGTCACCTCACTAGCGGGGGCTACAATGAGCAGTTCTTC
D: TRBD2
length: 16
size: NA
J: TRBJ2-1
V: TRBV6-2/TRBV6-3

CDR3: CASSVGQGGYGYTF
DNA: TGTGCCAGCAGCGTAGGTCAGGGGGGCTATGGCTACACCTTC
D: TRBD1
length: 14
size: NA
J: TRBJ1-2
V: TRBV9

CDR3: CASSHRGDNSPLHF
DNA: TGTGCCAGCAGTCATCGGGGGGATAATTCACCCCTCCACTTT
D: NA
length: 14
size: NA
J: TRBJ1-6
V: TRBV27

CDR3: CASSFLGTGVDGYTF
DNA: TGTGCCAGCAGCTTTCTCGGGACAGGGGTGGATGGCTACACCTTC
D: TRBD1
length: 15
size: NA
J: TRBJ1-2
V: TRBV6-6

CDR3: CASSPSGGTKNIQYF
DNA: TGTGCCAGCTCACCTTCGGGGGGTACCAAAAACATTCAGTACTTC
D: TRBD2
length: 15
size: NA
J: TRBJ2-4
V: TRBV18

CDR3: CASSLSTASTDTQYF
DNA: TGCGCCAGCAGCTTGAGTACAGCTAGCACAGATACGCAGTATTTT
D: NA
length: 15
size: NA
J: TRBJ2-3
V: TRBV5-1

CDR3: CASSLAQGSSYNEQFF
DNA: TGTGCCAGCAGCTTAGCGCAGGGGAGCTCCTACAATGAGCAGTTCTTC
D: NA
length: 16
size: NA
J: TRBJ2-1
V: TRBV7-2

CDR3: CASSPSPGQGAGGGYTF
DNA: TGCGCCAGCAGCCCATCCCCGGGACAGGGGGCCGGTGGTGGCTACACCTTC
D: TRBD1
length: 17
size: NA
J: TRBJ1-2
V: TRBV5-1

CDR3: CASSIAPGVTNEKLFF
DNA: TGTGCCAGTAGTATAGCCCCAGGGGTGACGAATGAAAAACTGTTTTTT
D: NA
length: 16
size: NA
J: TRBJ1-4
V: TRBV19

CDR3: CASGDLNGYTF
DNA: TGTGCCAGCGGAGACTTGAATGGCTACACCTTC
D: NA
length: 11
size: NA
J: TRBJ1-2
V: TRBV28

CDR3: CASSQEVASGASTDTQYF
DNA: TGTGCCAGCAGCCAAGAGGTGGCTAGCGGGGCTAGCACAGATACGCAGTATTTT
D: TRBD2
length: 18
size: NA
J: TRBJ2-3
V: TRBV3-1/TRBV3-2

CDR3: CASSLGLSTEAFF
DNA: TGTGCCAGCAGCTTAGGCCTGAGCACTGAAGCTTTCTTT
D: NA
length: 13
size: few
J: TRBJ1-1
V: TRBV11-1

CDR3: CATSTRQGRDIQYF
DNA: TGTGCCACCAGCACAAGACAGGGGCGAGACATTCAGTACTTC
D: TRBD1
length: 14
size: NA
J: TRBJ2-4
V: TRBV15

CDR3: CSVDKGTGDEGYTF
DNA: TGCAGCGTCGACAAAGGGACAGGGGACGAAGGCTACACCTTC
D: TRBD1
length: 14
size: NA
J: TRBJ1-2
V: TRBV29-1

CDR3: CASSWTGDGNTIYF
DNA: TGTGCCAGCAGCTGGACAGGGGATGGAAACACCATATATTTT
D: TRBD1
length: 14
size: NA
J: TRBJ1-3
V: TRBV7-2

CDR3: CASSITGESNQPQHF
DNA: TGTGCCAGTAGTATTACAGGGGAGAGCAATCAGCCCCAGCATTTT
D: TRBD1
length: 15
size: NA
J: TRBJ1-5
V: TRBV19

CDR3: CASSWGSSYNSPLHF
DNA: TGCGCCAGCAGTTGGGGCAGCTCCTATAATTCACCCCTCCACTTT
D: NA
length: 15
size: NA
J: TRBJ1-6
V: TRBV5-1

CDR3: CASSLASEGARAFF
DNA: TGTGCCAGCAGCTTGGCCAGTGAGGGGGCGCGTGCTTTCTTT
D: TRBD1
length: 14
size: once
J: TRBJ1-1
V: TRBV5-4

CDR3: CASSLDRGTNYGYTF
DNA: TGTGCCAGTAGTCTTGACAGGGGAACTAACTATGGCTACACCTTC
D: TRBD1
length: 15
size: NA
J: TRBJ1-2
V: TRBV19

CDR3: CASSQHPGGNQPQHF
DNA: TGCGCCAGCAGCCAGCACCCAGGTGGCAATCAGCCCCAGCATTTT
D: NA
length: 15
size: NA
J: TRBJ1-5
V: TRBV4-3

CDR3: CASSAAVGSGNTIYF
DNA: TGTGCCAGCAGCGCAGCGGTGGGCTCTGGAAACACCATATATTTT
D: NA
length: 15
size: NA
J: TRBJ1-3
V: TRBV9

CDR3: CASSIKTGNTIYF
DNA: TGTGCCAGCAGTATTAAAACTGGAAACACCATATATTTT
D: NA
length: 13
size: NA
J: TRBJ1-3
V: TRBV28

CDR3: CASSLYTSGGAQETQYF
DNA: TGCGCCAGCAGCTTGTATACTAGCGGGGGGGCCCAAGAGACCCAGTACTTC
D: TRBD2
length: 17
size: once
J: TRBJ2-5
V: TRBV5-1

CDR3: CASSEQGADYGYTF
DNA: TGTGCCAGCAGTGAACAGGGGGCCGACTATGGCTACACCTTC
D: TRBD1
length: 14
size: NA
J: TRBJ1-2
V: TRBV2

CDR3: CASGLVNGQGGYTF
DNA: TGTGCTAGTGGTTTGGTCAACGGGCAGGGTGGCTACACCTTC
D: NA
length: 14
size: NA
J: TRBJ1-2
V: TRBV12-5

CDR3: CASSVAGEGTEAFF
DNA: TGTGCCAGCAGCGTCGCAGGGGAGGGAACTGAAGCTTTCTTT
D: NA
length: 14
size: once
J: TRBJ1-1
V: TRBV9

CDR3: CASSENAGENEKLFF
DNA: TGTGCCAGCAGTGAAAATGCAGGGGAAAATGAAAAACTGTTTTTT
D: NA
length: 15
size: NA
J: TRBJ1-4
V: TRBV6-1

CDR3: CASSQETGLGGYTF
DNA: TGTGCCAGCAGCCAAGAGACAGGGTTGGGAGGCTACACCTTC
D: TRBD1
length: 14
size: NA
J: TRBJ1-2
V: TRBV3-1/TRBV3-2

CDR3: CASSLEQQMNTEAFF
DNA: TGTGCCAGCAGCTTGGAACAGCAAATGAACACTGAAGCTTTCTTT
D: NA
length: 15
size: NA
J: TRBJ1-1
V: TRBV5-4

CDR3: CASSLRGVDTEAFF
DNA: TGTGCCAGCAGCTTACGGGGGGTCGACACTGAAGCTTTCTTT
D: NA
length: 14
size: once
J: TRBJ1-1
V: TRBV7-9

CDR3: CASTPIRGPNTEAFF
DNA: TGTGCCAGTACCCCTATTAGGGGGCCGAACACTGAAGCTTTCTTT
D: TRBD1
length: 15
size: NA
J: TRBJ1-1
V: TRBV19

CDR3: CAISGPGQGTGELFF
DNA: TGTGCCATCAGTGGCCCGGGACAGGGGACCGGGGAGCTGTTTTTT
D: TRBD1
length: 15
size: once
J: TRBJ2-2
V: TRBV10-3

CDR3: CASSIPPGSGNQPQHF
DNA: TGTGCCAGCAGTATCCCCCCGGGGAGTGGCAATCAGCCCCAGCATTTT
D: NA
length: 16
size: NA
J: TRBJ1-5
V: TRBV2

CDR3: CASSHRGGNQPQHF
DNA: TGTGCCAGCAGCCACAGGGGTGGGAATCAGCCCCAGCATTTT
D: NA
length: 14
size: NA
J: TRBJ1-5
V: TRBV3-1/TRBV3-2

CDR3: CASSLAGGTGGLSGNTIYF
DNA: TGTGCCAGCAGCTTAGCTGGGGGGACAGGGGGCTTGTCTGGAAACACCATATATTTT
D: TRBD1
length: 19
size: NA
J: TRBJ1-3
V: TRBV7-9

CDR3: CATSRDPGAGNTIYF
DNA: TGTGCCACCAGCAGAGACCCGGGAGCTGGAAACACCATATATTTT
D: NA
length: 15
size: NA
J: TRBJ1-3
V: TRBV15

CDR3: CASSLGGPAEAFF
DNA: TGTGCCAGCAGCTTAGGGGGGCCCGCTGAAGCTTTCTTT
D: NA
length: 13
size: NA
J: TRBJ1-1
V: TRBV7-9

CDR3: CASSFTSGGADTQYF
DNA: TGCGCCAGCAGCTTCACTAGCGGGGGGGCAGATACGCAGTATTTT
D: TRBD2
length: 15
size: NA
J: TRBJ2-3
V: TRBV5-1

CDR3: CASSRQQAQPQHF
DNA: TGTGCCAGTAGTAGGCAACAGGCACAGCCCCAGCATTTT
D: NA
length: 13
size: NA
J: TRBJ1-5
V: TRBV19

CDR3: CASSPQGARYEQYF
DNA: TGCGCCAGCAGCCCACAGGGGGCAAGGTACGAGCAGTACTTC
D: TRBD1
length: 14
size: once
J: TRBJ2-7
V: TRBV5-1

CDR3: CASTFSGANYGYTF
DNA: TGTGCCAGCACATTCTCGGGAGCTAACTATGGCTACACCTTC
D: NA
length: 14
size: once
J: TRBJ1-2
V: TRBV28

CDR3: CASSAGQHTNTEAFF
DNA: TGTGCCAGTAGTGCGGGACAGCATACGAACACTGAAGCTTTCTTT
D: TRBD1
length: 15
size: NA
J: TRBJ1-1
V: TRBV19

CDR3: CASSLSGQKAFF
DNA: TGCGCCAGCAGCTTGTCGGGACAGAAAGCTTTCTTT
D: TRBD1
length: 12
size: NA
J: TRBJ1-1
V: TRBV5-1

CDR3: CAISVGTSGGAYEQFF
DNA: TGTGCCATCAGTGTTGGGACTAGCGGGGGGGCTTATGAGCAGTTCTTC
D: TRBD2
length: 16
size: NA
J: TRBJ2-1
V: TRBV10-3

CDR3: CASSPPTLLNTEAFF
DNA: TGTGCCAGCTCACCACCGACTTTGTTGAACACTGAAGCTTTCTTT
D: NA
length: 15
size: few
J: TRBJ1-1
V: TRBV18

CDR3: CASSRQANTEAFF
DNA: TGTGCCAGCAGTCGACAGGCCAACACTGAAGCTTTCTTT
D: NA
length: 13
size: once
J: TRBJ1-1
V: TRBV7-8

CDR3: CASSPLGGGNTIYF
DNA: TGTGCCAGCAGCCCCCTCGGGGGAGGAAACACCATATATTTT
D: NA
length: 14
size: NA
J: TRBJ1-3
V: TRBV3-1/TRBV3-2

CDR3: CASSLQAGGLEQFF
DNA: TGTGCCAGCAGCCTCCAAGCGGGGGGATTGGAGCAGTTCTTC
D: TRBD2
length: 14
size: NA
J: TRBJ2-1
V: TRBV7-9

CDR3: CASSAQGERATNEKLFF
DNA: TGCGCCAGCAGCGCACAAGGAGAACGGGCAACTAATGAAAAACTGTTTTTT
D: NA
length: 17
size: NA
J: TRBJ1-4
V: TRBV4-1

CDR3: CASVQGANYGYTF
DNA: TGTGCCAGCGTACAGGGAGCTAACTATGGCTACACCTTC
D: NA
length: 13
size: NA
J: TRBJ1-2
V: TRBV18